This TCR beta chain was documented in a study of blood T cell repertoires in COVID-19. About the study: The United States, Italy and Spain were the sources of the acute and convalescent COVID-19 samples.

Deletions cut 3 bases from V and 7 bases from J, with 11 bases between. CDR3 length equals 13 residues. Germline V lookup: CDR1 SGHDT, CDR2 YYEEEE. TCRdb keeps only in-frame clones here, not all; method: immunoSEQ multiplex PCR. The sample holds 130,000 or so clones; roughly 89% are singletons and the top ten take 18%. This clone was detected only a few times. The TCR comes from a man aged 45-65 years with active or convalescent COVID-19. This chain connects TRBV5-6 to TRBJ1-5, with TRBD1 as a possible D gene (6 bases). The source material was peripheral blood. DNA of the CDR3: TGTGCCAGCAGCTCGGACAGAATCCAGCCCCAGCATTTT. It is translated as CASSSDRIQPQHF. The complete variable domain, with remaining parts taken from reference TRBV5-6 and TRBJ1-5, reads DAGVTQSPTHLIKTRGQQVTLRCSPKSGHDTVSWYQQALGQGPQFIFQYYEEEERQRGNFPDRFSGHQFPNYSSELNVNALLLGDSALYLCASSSDRIQPQHFGDGTRLSIL.